One and the same sample provided the 21 T cell receptor beta chains below, sequenced in a study of blood T cells in healthy people across ages. Through a sample-barcoded 5' primer and a J-beta primer mix, a second PCR was run for roughly 6 to 11 cycles. TCRdb re-called the 5' RACE reads through MiXCR, storing one row per CDR3 protein. The sample carries hundreds of thousands of distinct CDR3 sequences, around 50% recorded once. Sequencing input: blood. All receptors come from a man aged 35 to 55 in good health.

This clonotype has only a few counts. The V call is TRBV2, the J call TRBJ2-1, with D tentatively TRBD1 (5 bases). V shed 2 bases and J shed 4 bases, with 9 bases lying between them. The CDR3 consists of 14 residues. From germline, CDR1 is SNHLY and CDR2 FYNNEI. The DNA for the CDR3 is TGTGCCAGCAGTGAAACGGACACATACAATGAGCAGTTCTTC. It translates to CASSETDTYNEQFF.

CDR3 DNA: TGTGCCAGCAGTCCCACCCGACAGCAAGAGACCCAGTACTTC. Translated: CASSPTRQQETQYF. The chain employs TRBV6-2 or TRBV6-3 and TRBJ2-5; possibly TRBD1 for D (5 bases). CDR3 size: 14 residues. Trimming removed 5 bases from V and 2 bases from J, with 12 bases in between. CDR1 is MNHEY, CDR2 SVGEGT, per germline.

A few counts support this clonotype. V is TRBV6-5 and J is TRBJ2-7; 9 bases are a match to TRBD1. In germline, CDR1 is MNHEY, CDR2 SVGAGI. The length of the CDR3 is 13 residues. The J segment lost 6 bases and the V segment lost 5 bases, leaving 5 bases of the junction unmatched. DNA for the CDR3: TGTGCCAGCAGTGACGGACAGGGGTTCGAGCAGTACTTC. Encoded protein: CASSDGQGFEQYF.

CDR3 in DNA: TGCAGCGTTGAATTAGAGGACTACTACGAGCAGTACTTC. Protein sequence: CSVELEDYYEQYF. The rearrangement joins TRBV29-1 to TRBJ2-7, with a possible D match to TRBD2 (6 bases). V lost 2 bases to trimming and J lost 3 bases, with 11 bases between them. The CDR3 runs to 13 residues. Germline-derived CDR1 and CDR2 are SQVTM and ANQGSEA.

The gene calls are TRBV5-1 and TRBJ2-1, with 10 bases lining up with TRBD2. With V trimmed by 0 bases and J by 4 bases, 4 bases remained unmatched. Germline V gives CDR1 SGHRS, CDR2 YFSETQ. There are 16 residues in the CDR3. CDR3 DNA sequence: TGCGCCAGCAGCTTGGTAGCGGGGGGCTTTTACAATGAGCAGTTCTTC. Translation: CASSLVAGGFYNEQFF.

This sequence joins TRBV20-1 and TRBJ1-2; 8 nucleotides align to TRBD1. V lost 5 bases, J lost 8 bases, and 16 bases stayed unmatched. The CDR3 contains 15 residues. The germline V gene has CDR1 DFQATT and CDR2 SNEGSKA (reference sequence). CDR3 in DNA: TGCAGTGCTTCCCGGACAGGGAAGATATCCGAAGGCTACACCTTC. Its translation: CSASRTGKISEGYTF.

There are a few counts of this clonotype. The chain recombines TRBV25-1 with TRBJ2-1, with D perhaps matching TRBD1 (5 bases). Deletions cut 3 bases from V and 3 bases from J, with 12 bases between. CDR1 and CDR2 (germline): MGHDK, SYGVNS. The CDR3 totals 15 residues. CDR3 DNA: TGTGCCAGCAGTGATCTCGACAGTGGCTACAATGAGCAGTTCTTC. Translation gives CASSDLDSGYNEQFF. Variable domain in full (rest from reference TRBV25-1 and TRBJ2-1): EADIYQTPRYLVIGTGKKITLECSQTMGHDKMYWYQQDPGMELHLIHYSYGVNSTEKGDLSSESTVSRIRTEHFPLTLESARPSHTSQYLCASSDLDSGYNEQFFGPGTRLTVL.

The rearrangement joins TRBV28 to TRBJ2-5; weak D call: TRBD1 (5 bases). The CDR3 runs to 14 residues. Between the trimmed V and J ends, which lost 11 bases and 0 bases, there was a span of 16 bases. Germline CDR1 reads MDHEN; CDR2 reads SYDVKM. CDR3 DNA sequence: TGTGCCCCACGGACACCACACCACCAAGAGACCCAGTACTTC. It translates to CAPRTPHHQETQYF.

The sample holds many counts of this clonotype. The rearrangement uses TRBV9 and TRBJ2-5; D is unclear. Germline lookup yields CDR1 SGDLS and CDR2 YYNGEE. The CDR3 is made up of 12 amino acids. Trimming cost V 4 bases and J 4 bases, with 8 bases left between them. The CDR3 nucleotides read TGTGCCAGCAGCACTCGCGGAGAGACCCAGTACTTC. Its translation is CASSTRGETQYF.

CDR3 sequence reads: CASSPSGSPNNEQFF. In DNA, the CDR3 is TGTGCCAGCAGCCCTAGCGGGAGTCCAAACAATGAGCAGTTCTTC. The rearrangement links TRBV7-3 to TRBJ2-1; 10 nucleotides line up with TRBD2. V trimming: 5 bases; J trimming: 5 bases; junction bases outside the gene matches: 6. The CDR3 has 15 residues. CDR1 and CDR2 from the germline V gene are SGHTA and FQGTGA.

V and J are TRBV20-1 and TRBJ1-6; no definite D call. Trimming left V 0 bases short and J 0 bases short, with 12 bases between. The CDR3 extends over 17 amino acids. Germline CDR1 and CDR2: DFQATT and SNEGSKA (reference sequence). CDR3 region: CSARDLTVSSYNSPLHF. The DNA for the CDR3 is TGCAGTGCTAGAGACCTGACTGTCAGCTCCTATAATTCACCCCTCCACTTT.

A few counts support this clonotype. The chain links TRBV6-2 or TRBV6-3 to TRBJ2-4; TRBD2 agrees at 11 bases. The CDR3 runs to 18 residues. With 5 bases clipped from V and 2 bases from J, the junction kept 11 bases outside the gene matches. CDR1 MNHEY and CDR2 SVGEGT come from the germline V gene. The CDR3 DNA follows: TGTGCCAGCAGTACACAACAACTAGCGGGAGTTACCAAAAACATTCAGTACTTC. Its translation: CASSTQQLAGVTKNIQYF.

This clonotype has only a few counts. J is TRBJ2-7 and V is TRBV29-1; D perhaps matches TRBD2 (6 bases). Looked up from germline, CDR1 is SQVTM and CDR2 is ANQGSEA. The CDR3 runs to 14 residues. Trimming removed 7 bases from V and 2 bases from J, with 18 bases in between. The CDR3 DNA sequence: TGCAGCGCTCAGAAGGAGGGTAACACCTACGAGCAGTACTTC. It translates to CSAQKEGNTYEQYF.

The chain employs TRBV10-3 and TRBJ2-7; TRBD1 matches 7 bases. J gave up 2 bases and V 4 bases, and 2 bases lay outside the gene matches. This CDR3 has 13 amino acids. Per the germline V gene, CDR1 is ENHRY and CDR2 is SYGVKD. The CDR3 sequence is CAISAGQPYEQYF. The CDR3 bases are TGTGCCATCAGTGCGGGACAGCCCTACGAGCAGTACTTC.

This clonotype was observed a handful of times. The chain has TRBV6-2 or TRBV6-3 and TRBJ2-5, with 12 positions matching TRBD1. With 2 bases clipped from V and 5 bases from J, the junction kept 3 bases outside the gene matches. Germline CDR1 and CDR2: MNHEY and SVGEGT. The CDR3 runs to 15 residues. CDR3: CASSYRDRGQETQYF. DNA for the CDR3: TGTGCCAGCAGTTACAGGGACAGGGGGCAGGAGACCCAGTACTTC.

The chain carries TRBV15 and TRBJ2-5; D possibly corresponds to TRBD1 (6 bases). CDR1 and CDR2 from the germline V gene are LNHNV and YYDKDF (reference sequence). The V end lost 7 bases, the J end lost 5 bases, and 17 bases lay between the germline ends. The CDR3 length is 14 residues. The CDR3 reads CATKEADTGETQYF. The DNA of the CDR3 is TGTGCCACCAAAGAAGCGGATACAGGGGAGACCCAGTACTTC.

The sample holds many counts of this clonotype. The V and J genes are TRBV9 and TRBJ2-5, with 13 bases identical to TRBD2. With 4 bases clipped from V and 4 bases from J, the junction kept 4 bases outside the gene matches. The CDR3 has 15 residues. Germline lookup yields CDR1 SGDLS and CDR2 YYNGEE. This chain's CDR3 is CASSTSGRAAETQYF. In nucleotides, the CDR3 is TGTGCCAGCAGCACTAGCGGGAGGGCCGCAGAGACCCAGTACTTC.

The gene calls are TRBV28 and TRBJ2-4; possibly TRBD2 for D (6 bases). This CDR3 contains 15 residues. The germline gives CDR1 MDHEN, CDR2 SYDVKM. The V gene lost 5 bases and the J gene lost 9 bases, with 20 bases spanning the gap. CDR3 in amino acids: CASSGVGGRMIIQYF. DNA for the CDR3: TGTGCCAGCAGTGGGGTTGGAGGGAGAATGATCATTCAGTACTTC.

This chain links TRBV6-6 with TRBJ1-4; tentative D call: TRBD1 (5 bases). This CDR3 has 14 amino acids. Germline CDR1 MNHNY, CDR2 SVGAGI (reference sequence). Trimming took 8 bases from V and 8 from J, leaving 18 bases between them. CDR3 nucleotides: TGTGCCAGCCGAGGTCCGGGACGGGGCGAAAAACTGTTTTTT. Its translation is CASRGPGRGEKLFF.

The chain links TRBV5-6 to TRBJ2-3; weak D call: TRBD2 (5 bases). The CDR3 sequence is 12 residues long. Looked up from germline, CDR1 is SGHDT and CDR2 is YYEEEE. V was cut by 6 bases and J by 2 bases, with 7 bases left in between. Here the CDR3 DNA reads TGTGCCAGCAAACGGGACACAGATACGCAGTATTTT. As protein: CASKRDTDTQYF. Variable domain in full (rest from reference TRBV5-6 and TRBJ2-3): DAGVTQSPTHLIKTRGQQVTLRCSPKSGHDTVSWYQQALGQGPQFIFQYYEEEERQRGNFPDRFSGHQFPNYSSELNVNALLLGDSALYLCASKRDTDTQYFGPGTRLTVL.

The rearrangement links TRBV28 to TRBJ2-7; possible D gene TRBD1, 5 bases. Trimming removed 6 bases from V and 3 bases from J, with 18 bases in between. Germline assignment: CDR1 MDHEN and CDR2 SYDVKM. The CDR3 loop spans 15 amino acids. The CDR3 DNA is TGTGCCAGCAGAAATGGACAATTTGGGATCTACGAGCAGTACTTC. Its translation: CASRNGQFGIYEQYF.